Below are 29 T cell receptor beta chains sequenced from a single sample in a study of T cell responses to AZD1222 COVID-19 vaccine (dated by TCRdb to about 2021). To prepare the library, the immunoSEQ multiplex PCR assay was applied. TCRdb holds this immuneACCESS table with in-frame rearrangements only. Some clones are missing; in checked studies, unresolved V genes explain under half, and the rest has no known cause. For this sample the table gives under 150,000 clones, of which about nine tenths were detected only once. The top ten clones comprise 5% of the sample. This specimen's time point label, interpreted: baseline before first vaccination. The sequencing here drew on peripheral blood, taken on day 0 of AZD1222 vaccination. The receptors shown here come from an adult in good health.

V gene TRBV11-2 combines with J gene TRBJ2-1; 8 bases line up with TRBD1. Germline values: CDR1 SGHAT, CDR2 FQNNGV. The junction had 8 bases not matched to a gene; V was cut back by 7 bases and J by 6 bases. This CDR3 is 14 amino acids long. The CDR3 sequence: CASIGQGRRNEQFF. The CDR3 DNA reads TGTGCCAGCATCGGACAGGGAAGACGCAATGAGCAGTTCTTC. Full variable domain (outside the CDR3, taken from reference TRBV11-2 and TRBJ2-1): EAGVAQSPRYKIIEKRQSVAFWCNPISGHATLYWYQQILGQGPKLLIQFQNNGVVDDSQLPKDRFSAERLKGVDSTLKIQPAKLEDSAVYLCASIGQGRRNEQFFGPGTRLTVL.

This clone was counted once. V usage is TRBV5-1 and J usage is TRBJ2-1, with TRBD2 as a possible D gene (6 bases). The CDR3 covers 12 residues. The germline V gene encodes CDR1 SGHRS and CDR2 YFSETQ. V was trimmed by 5 bases and J by 5 bases, leaving 8 bases between them. Written as DNA, the CDR3 is TGCGCCAGCAGGCGGGATGACAATGAGCAGTTCTTC. It specifies CASRRDDNEQFF.

V is TRBV18 and J is TRBJ1-6; maybe TRBD1 (5 bases). Trimming took off 0 bases at V and 4 bases at J, with 7 bases between the two ends. Germline values: CDR1 KGHSH, CDR2 LQKENI. The CDR3 extends over 15 amino acids. Written as DNA, the CDR3 is TGTGCCAGCTCACCACCCGCAGGGTATAATTCACCCCTCCACTTT. It encodes CASSPPAGYNSPLHF.

The chain couples TRBV25-1 to TRBJ2-7, with D possibly being TRBD1 (6 bases). This CDR3 has 15 residues. The germline V gene has CDR1 MGHDK and CDR2 SYGVNS. V lost 2 bases and J 2 bases, leaving 13 bases between the germline ends. The CDR3 nucleotides read TGTGCCAGCAGTGAAGGGGGCGCAATACCCTACGAGCAGTACTTC. Its protein is CASSEGGAIPYEQYF.

V usage is TRBV6-5 and J usage is TRBJ2-7; 11 bases are a match to TRBD1. CDR3 size: 15 residues. The V and J ends lost 5 bases and 4 bases, in that order; junction bases with no gene match: 7. Looked up from germline, CDR1 is MNHEY and CDR2 is SVGAGI. Here the CDR3 DNA reads TGTGCCAGCAGTAAAAGGACAGGGGGCGTTTACGAGCAGTACTTC. Translating it yields CASSKRTGGVYEQYF.

The rearrangement joins TRBV5-4 to TRBJ2-7; 10 nucleotides align to TRBD1. The CDR3 is 15 amino acids. Germline CDR1 and CDR2: SGHNT and YYREEE (reference sequence). Germline trimming cut 3 bases from V and 3 bases from J; bases unmatched to any gene: 6. The CDR3 sequence: CASSSRTGGLYEQYF. The CDR3 coding sequence is TGTGCCAGCAGCTCCAGGACAGGGGGGCTCTACGAGCAGTACTTC.

The chain combines TRBV28 with TRBJ1-2, with D uncertain. The CDR3 has 13 residues. Trimming cost V 3 bases and J 8 bases, with 13 bases left between them. Germline CDR1 is MDHEN and CDR2 is SYDVKM. The CDR3 sequence: CASSFGRSWGYTF. CDR3 nucleotides: TGTGCCAGCAGTTTCGGCAGGTCTTGGGGCTACACCTTC.

The V gene is TRBV27, the J gene TRBJ1-1; D might be TRBD1 (5 bases). CDR3 size: 14 residues. Trimming left V 10 bases short and J 0 bases short, with 15 bases between. Germline loops: CDR1 MNHEY, CDR2 SMNVEV (reference sequence). CDR3 region: CATRDGLMNTEAFF. CDR3 DNA sequence: TGTGCCACCCGGGACGGCCTAATGAACACTGAAGCTTTCTTT.

This chain uses TRBV28 with TRBJ1-6; D is unclear. CDR3 length: 14 residues. V dropped 1 base and J dropped 5 bases, with 6 bases sitting between them. Germline V gene data show CDR1 as MDHEN and CDR2 as SYDVKM. Here the CDR3 reads CASSLYQNNSPLHF. In DNA, the CDR3 is TGTGCCAGCAGTTTATACCAAAATAATTCACCCCTCCACTTT.

The chain uses TRBV6-5 and TRBJ1-5; tentatively, D is TRBD1 (5 bases). Trimming stripped 6 bases from V and 1 base from J, with 10 bases between. CDR3 size: 14 residues. Germline V gives CDR1 MNHEY, CDR2 SVGAGI. The CDR3 DNA follows: TGTGCCAGCAGGGGGACCGGGAGCAATCAGCCCCAGCATTTT. The encoded protein is CASRGTGSNQPQHF.

V and J are TRBV6-4 and TRBJ2-1, with D hard to call. V was pared by 2 bases and J by 3 bases, with 8 bases between. The CDR3 covers 14 residues. The germline CDR1 and CDR2 sequences are MRHNA and SNTAGT. CDR3 DNA sequence: TGTGCCAGCAGTGACCGCAGCCTCTACAATGAGCAGTTCTTC. Protein sequence: CASSDRSLYNEQFF.

This rearrangement joins TRBV14 to TRBJ1-1; 8 bases line up with TRBD1. Losses at the gene ends were 3 bases for V and 3 bases for J; bases not matched to a gene: 3. CDR3 length equals 14 residues. Germline V gene data show CDR1 as SGHDN and CDR2 as FVKESK. The CDR3 sequence: CASSQTGVDTEAFF. CDR3 DNA: TGTGCCAGCAGCCAGACAGGGGTAGACACTGAAGCTTTCTTT. Filled out from reference TRBV14 and TRBJ1-1, the complete variable domain reads EAGVTQFPSHSVIEKGQTVTLRCDPISGHDNLYWYRRVMGKEIKFLLHFVKESKQDESGMPNNRFLAERTGGTYSTLKVQPAELEDSGVYFCASSQTGVDTEAFFGQGTRLTVV.

The chain couples TRBV27 to TRBJ1-6; 11 bases are a match to TRBD1. The CDR3 runs to 16 residues. Germline CDR1 and CDR2: MNHEY and SMNVEV (reference sequence). V lost 5 bases to trimming and J lost 10 bases; unmatched junction nucleotides: 10. CDR3 sequence reads: CASSTRTGGVGSPLHF. DNA of the CDR3: TGTGCCAGCAGTACACGGACAGGGGGCGTAGGGTCACCCCTCCACTTT.

J is TRBJ2-5 and V is TRBV15, with 8 bases identical to TRBD2. With 9 bases clipped from V and 2 bases from J, the junction kept 8 bases outside the gene matches. The germline CDR1 and CDR2 sequences are LNHNV and YYDKDF (reference sequence). The CDR3 runs 14 residues. The CDR3 sequence is CATSTSGTQETQYF. In nucleotides, the CDR3 is TGTGCCACTTCTACTAGCGGAACTCAAGAGACCCAGTACTTC.

The chain is built from TRBV18 and TRBJ2-7; 9 nucleotides match TRBD2. The CDR3 runs 15 residues. Germline V CDR1 and CDR2: KGHSH, LQKENI. The J segment lost 5 bases and the V segment lost 3 bases, leaving 8 bases of the junction unmatched. The CDR3 loop is CASSPSLAGEDEQYF. CDR3 DNA: TGTGCCAGCTCACCTTCCTTAGCGGGGGAGGACGAGCAGTACTTC.

This chain joins TRBV6-1 and TRBJ1-4; D is undetermined. The CDR3 is made up of 18 amino acids. The V gene's germline CDR1 is MNHNS and CDR2 SASEGT. Trimming pared 1 base from V and 2 bases from J, leaving 17 bases between. The CDR3 spells CASSEVTLLGSTNEKLFF. In DNA form, the CDR3 reads TGTGCCAGCAGTGAAGTGACGCTCCTGGGGTCTACTAATGAAAAACTGTTTTTT.

The gene calls are TRBV12-5 and TRBJ2-1, with D unresolved. V was shortened by 4 bases and J by 8 bases, with 18 bases between the two germline ends. CDR1 is LGHNT, CDR2 FRNRAP, per germline. The CDR3 is made up of 15 amino acids. The CDR3 region has the DNA TGTGCTAGTGGTTCGGGCAGGAACCATGGGGATGAGCAGTTCTTC. This gives the protein CASGSGRNHGDEQFF.

The chain combines TRBV2 with TRBJ2-6; D perhaps matches TRBD1 (6 bases). V was cut by 6 bases and J by 0 bases, with 12 bases left in between. The CDR3 length is 16 residues. CDR1 is SNHLY and CDR2 is FYNNEI in the germline V gene. The chain's CDR3 is CASRDSHNSGANVLTF. CDR3 coding DNA: TGTGCCAGCAGGGACAGTCATAACTCTGGGGCCAACGTCCTGACTTTC.

The CDR3 bases are TGTGCCAGTAGTCCGGGACCTTATGGCTACACCTTC. Its translation: CASSPGPYGYTF. The chain carries TRBV19 and TRBJ1-2; TRBD1 might be the D (5 bases). Germline CDR1 is LNHDA and CDR2 is SQIVND (reference sequence). Trimming removed 5 bases at V and 5 bases at J, with 9 bases between. This CDR3 comprises 12 residues. Supplemented by reference TRBV19 and TRBJ1-2, the full variable domain reads DGGITQSPKYLFRKEGQNVTLSCEQNLNHDAMYWYRQDPGQGLRLIYYSQIVNDFQKGDIAEGYSVSREKKESFPLTVTSAQKNPTAFYLCASSPGPYGYTFGSGTRLTVV.

V usage is TRBV24-1 and J usage is TRBJ2-1; D may be TRBD1 (6 bases). The V gene lost 2 bases and the J gene lost 7 bases, with 11 bases spanning the gap. There are 14 residues in the CDR3. CDR1 and CDR2 (germline): KGHDR, SFDVKD. CDR3 nucleotide sequence: TGTGCCACCAGTGATTCGGCAGGGGAGAATGAGCAGTTCTTC. It encodes CATSDSAGENEQFF.

The rearrangement uses TRBV2 and TRBJ2-1; D not resolved. Trimming pared 2 bases from V and 4 bases from J, leaving 6 bases between. Germline assignment: CDR1 SNHLY and CDR2 FYNNEI. The CDR3 length is 13 residues. The CDR3 sequence: CASSEMRYNEQFF. For the CDR3, the DNA is TGTGCCAGCAGTGAAATGCGATACAATGAGCAGTTCTTC.

The chain links TRBV28 to TRBJ2-3; 7 nucleotides align to TRBD2. CDR1 and CDR2 (germline): MDHEN, SYDVKM. After removal of 1 base from V and 4 bases from J, the junction contained 8 bases not matched to a gene. The CDR3 length is 16 residues. CDR3 loop: CASSLLLADFADTQYF. The CDR3 DNA follows: TGTGCCAGCAGTTTATTGCTAGCGGACTTCGCAGATACGCAGTATTTT.

The chain recombines TRBV14 with TRBJ2-7, with D tentatively TRBD2 (6 bases). Germline V gene lookup returns CDR1 SGHDN and CDR2 FVKESK. V was cut by 4 bases and J by 2 bases, with 21 bases left in between. There are 17 residues in the CDR3. In DNA, the CDR3 is TGTGCCAGCAGCCTCATCCCGACGGGACTCCTGACCTACGAGCAGTACTTC. Residues: CASSLIPTGLLTYEQYF.

The V and J genes are TRBV6-4 and TRBJ1-5; D call uncertain. With 3 bases removed from V and 7 bases from J, the gap between germline ends came to 10 bases. This CDR3 spans 13 amino acids. Per germline, CDR1 MRHNA and CDR2 SNTAGT. CDR3 residues: CASSDGGDQPQHF. In DNA form, the CDR3 reads TGTGCCAGCAGTGATGGAGGCGACCAGCCCCAGCATTTT.

The genes are TRBV5-6 and TRBJ1-1; 10 bases align to TRBD1. The junction had 11 bases not matched to a gene; V was cut back by 4 bases and J by 5 bases. CDR1 is SGHDT and CDR2 is YYEEEE in the germline V gene. This CDR3 has 16 residues. CDR3 nucleotide sequence: TGTGCCAGCAGCAAGAGGGACAGGGGATCGAGTACTGAAGCTTTCTTT. Its translation: CASSKRDRGSSTEAFF.

The rearrangement links TRBV3-1 (or the pseudogene TRBV3-2) to TRBJ2-1; no reliable D call. There are 14 residues in the CDR3. V was pared by 0 bases and J by 10 bases, with 13 bases between. CDR1 is LGHDT and CDR2 is YNNKEL in the germline V gene (reference sequence). The CDR3 DNA reads as TGTGCCAGCAGCCAAGAGGGTGGCGGCCTCGAGCAGTTCTTC. Its protein is CASSQEGGGLEQFF.

This clone appeared a single time. This sequence joins TRBV10-3 and TRBJ2-1, with 7 bases lining up with TRBD2. The CDR3 has 12 amino acids. Per the germline V gene, CDR1 is ENHRY and CDR2 is SYGVKD. V gave up 3 bases and J gave up 12 bases; unmatched junction bases: 5. This CDR3 is CAISDVSGWQFF. DNA of the CDR3: TGTGCCATCAGTGACGTTAGCGGGTGGCAGTTCTTC.

The chain links TRBV21-1 to TRBJ2-7; the table gives TRBD1 as D, unverified against the DNA. TRBV21-1 constitutes a pseudogene. This CDR3 is built from 13 residues. The CDR3 sequence is CASSKTGLHEQYF. Written as DNA, the CDR3 is TGTGCCAGCAGCAAGACAGGGTTACACGAGCAGTACTTC.

The chain recombines TRBV18 with TRBJ2-7; 11 bases are a match to TRBD2. Germline values: CDR1 KGHSH, CDR2 LQKENI. This CDR3 has 15 residues. V was clipped by 6 bases and J by 8 bases; unmatched bases: 12. In DNA, the CDR3 is TGTGCCAGCTCCCCAGGGACTAGCGGCGCCTATAAGCAGTACTTC. Its protein product is CASSPGTSGAYKQYF.